This T cell receptor (beta chain) was obtained from a study of OX40 agonist ivuxolimab in advanced cancers. Study-wide context: Ivuxolimab was a fully human IgG2 agonistic monoclonal antibody targeting the costimulatory receptor OX40 (CD134). Intravenous ivuxolimab was administered to patients every 2 weeks at six dose levels: 0.01, 0.1, 0.3, 1.5, 3 and 10 mg/kg. Of the 50 to 55 dose-escalation patients, hepatocellular carcinoma was present in about 20, melanoma in about 15, renal cell carcinoma in 9 and head and neck cancer in 9. A male proportion of roughly 80% and a mean age of about 60 years, ranging from 23 to 79, were recorded for the dose-escalation cohort. Prior anti-PD-1, anti-PD-L1 or anti-CTLA-4 therapy was permitted, and 30% to 50% of dose-escalation patients had received checkpoint inhibitors. Partial responses were achieved by three dose-escalation patients, of whom one had hepatocellular carcinoma and two had cutaneous melanoma. Peripheral TCRbeta sequencing aimed to test whether ivuxolimab altered TCR sequence diversity and caused clonal T-cell expansion. The paper reports the monotherapy dose-escalation portion (N of about 47 patients) of the phase I ivuxolimab trial.

The trial excluded patients who had a history of autoimmune disease or were on systemic immunosuppression. In every dose cohort, peripheral blood was drawn for TCR sequencing at baseline, cycle 4 day 1, and cycle 7 day 1. Samples came from an open-label, multicenter, first-in-human phase I dose-escalation trial of ivuxolimab. Adults with locally advanced or metastatic melanoma, renal cell carcinoma, hepatocellular carcinoma or head and neck squamous cell carcinoma were enrolled in the trial. Before TCR sequencing, CD4+ T cells and CD8+ T cells were sorted from peripheral blood as separate populations. To sequence the TCRbeta CDR3 region, genomic DNA was isolated from the sorted cells. The immunoSEQ Assay was used for sequencing of TCRbeta CDR3 regions. TCRdb carries this immuneACCESS record with in-frame sequences only. Its versions omit some clonotypes, under half of them owing to an unresolved V gene in the studies checked, with the rest unexplained. Recorded for this sample are 9,500 to 12,000 clones; 86% of them occurred a single time. Clones ranked in the top ten supply roughly 29% of the sample.

Overall study outcomes, separate from this receptor: Which antigens the clonally expanded peripheral T cells were specific for was not determined. Low levels of normalized T-cell clonal expansion were also seen in some nonresponding patients. In the 0.1-3.0 mg/kg groups, partial responders were among the patients with the lowest normalized peripheral clonal expansion, particularly in CD8+ T cells. At doses from 0.1 to 3.0 mg/kg, clonal expansion was seen in both CD4+ and CD8+ blood T cells between baseline and week 6. After ivuxolimab, more expanded clones were found on average in CD8+ T cells than in CD4+ T cells.

With regard to this clone: Its antigen is unknown. No base-level quality is on record; no much larger clone is a single base apart.

The CDR3 covers 15 residues, taking in both the cysteine and the phenylalanine. Of the read, only the CDR3 DNA is kept; its 45 bases are in frame from base 1. The junction shows trimming of 5 bases on V and 6 bases on J, and the gene matches do not reach 9 bases of it. The germline V gene supplies CDR1 SGHVS and CDR2 FQNEAQ. Sequencing was performed on CD4+ or CD8+ T cells sorted from blood, taken in a trial of the OX40 agonist ivuxolimab. The clonotype was recovered from an adult with an advanced solid tumor such as melanoma, head and neck, liver or kidney cancer. The rearranged chain carries TRBV7-8 and TRBJ2-4; 8 central bases correspond to TRBD1. The sequenced DNA is TGTGCCAGCAGCCTTCCAGGGGGCGAGGGAAACATTCAGTACTTC. Its product reads: CASSLPGGEGNIQYF.